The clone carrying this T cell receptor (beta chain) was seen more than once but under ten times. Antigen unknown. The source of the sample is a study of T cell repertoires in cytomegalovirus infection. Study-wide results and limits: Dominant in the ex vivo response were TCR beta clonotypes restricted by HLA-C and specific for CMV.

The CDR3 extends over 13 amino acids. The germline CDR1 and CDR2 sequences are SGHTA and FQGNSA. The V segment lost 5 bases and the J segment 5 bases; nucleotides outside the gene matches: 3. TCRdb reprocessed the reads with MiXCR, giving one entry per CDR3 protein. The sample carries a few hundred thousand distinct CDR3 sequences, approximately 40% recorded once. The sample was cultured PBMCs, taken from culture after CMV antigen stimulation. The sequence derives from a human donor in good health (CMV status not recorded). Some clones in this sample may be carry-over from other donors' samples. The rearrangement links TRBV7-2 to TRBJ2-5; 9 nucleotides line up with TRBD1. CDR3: CASSRTGDETQYF. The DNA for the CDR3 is TGTGCCAGCAGCCGGACAGGGGACGAGACCCAGTACTTC.